This T cell receptor (beta chain) was sequenced in a study of cytomegalovirus exposure and HLA in healthy donors. The CDR3 has 15 amino acids. Trimming cost V 5 bases and J 9 bases, with 20 bases left between them. CDR1 is SGHDN, CDR2 FVKESK, per germline. A note on this clone: Its target is not known.

General study results and limits: Reports state that TCR beta sequences accurately predicted most subjects' HLA-A and HLA-B alleles. CMV serostatus was the only immune exposure information that was available.

In the PCR, 60 Vbeta and 13 Jbeta primers were used. TCRdb's copy holds only in-frame clones and misses some; the assay was immunoSEQ multiplex PCR. The repertoire holds about 170,000 clones, 84% seen once, with 4.8% in the top ten. The sequence was collected from a young man in good health and CMV-seronegative. The rearrangement links TRBV14 to TRBJ2-1; D possibly corresponds to TRBD2 (6 bases). The sample was PBMCs. The CDR3 sequence: CASSAPGLPIAEQFF. The CDR3 bases are TGTGCCAGCAGCGCTCCGGGACTGCCAATCGCTGAGCAGTTCTTC.